Detailed here is one T cell receptor beta chain. Its target antigen remains unknown. Per-base qualities were not stored, and no clone one base away is much larger. This specimen comes from a study of cytomegalovirus exposure and HLA in healthy donors (TCRdb year 2017). Regarding the study in general: According to a later analysis, the roughly 130 validation repertoires were produced on the same platform as the approximately 600 repertoires of the first cohort. The study aimed to test whether signatures of past pathogen exposure could be identified by cataloging public T cell receptors. A separate validation cohort of 90 to 150 different subjects was used in addition to the approximately 670-subject first cohort. To predict cytomegalovirus infection status, the study brought together high-throughput TCR immunosequencing, statistical association of individual TCRs with disease status, and machine learning. The full study reports these points: Subsequent analysis determined that TCRs grouped into clusters in the first cohort also showed a tendency toward co-occurrence across the roughly 120 validation repertoires, and 94% of cluster scores exceeded 0. In the study, around 150 TCR beta chains were listed as associated with cytomegalovirus. The validation cohort had no HLA typing available for a later analysis, so co-occurrence within that cohort was assessed over all 130 or so repertoires. According to the authors, the approach could potentially be generalized to other disease states and immunological phenotypes. In vitro tests confirmed that three of the cytomegalovirus-associated TCR beta chains recognize cytomegalovirus antigens. Cytomegalovirus status was reported to be diagnosed by the classifier with high specificity and sensitivity in both the original and validation cohorts. Across donors, most TCR sequences were observed very rarely, whereas some public TCRs were present in many individuals.

The donors belonged to the validation cohort of roughly 120 subjects, which was separate from the roughly 670-subject first cohort. Receptor libraries were prepared by the immunoSEQ multiplex PCR assay. The study's processing was this. A statistical classification framework was built to diagnose cytomegalovirus status from the catalog of TCR beta chain sequences. TCRdb's version of the immuneACCESS table is confined to in-frame rearrangements and falls short of the full clone set. An unresolved V gene accounts for under half of the shortfall where checked; the remainder is of unknown origin. V and J calls and clone size are those listed in that table; D and trimming were worked out from the DNA. For this sample there are approximately 130,000 clones; 70% to 90% appear just once. Under 2% of the sample goes to the ten largest clones. The CDR3 spans 16 residues, from the cysteine through the phenylalanine. Of the read, only the CDR3 DNA is kept; its 48 bases are in frame from base 1. Reading the germline V gene (reference sequence) gives CDR1 PRHDT and CDR2 FYEKMQ. Compared with germline, V lacks 5 bases and J lacks 9 bases; bases without a gene match: 12.

The TCR originated in a woman younger than 35 in good health and CMV-seronegative. The chain couples TRBV13 to TRBJ2-1, with 11 middle bases fitting TRBD2. The sequenced material came from PBMCs. The DNA sequence is TGTGCCAGCAGCCGAAGCTTAATACTAGCGGGGGTTGAGCAGTTCTTC. Translated, this is CASSRSLILAGVEQFF.